This TCR beta chain was identified in a study of technical replicates of blood from several donors. The table came from immunoSEQ multiplex PCR; TCRdb's copy has only in-frame clones and leaves some out. Among fewer than 80,000 clones listed, around 92% were seen once. This CDR3 is built from 14 residues. What was sequenced was PBMCs. V is TRBV21-1 and J is TRBJ1-5; the table names TRBD1, a call not compared with the DNA. TRBV21-1 is a documented pseudogene. The clonotype comes from a human donor in good health. Some clones in this sample may be carry-over from other donors' samples. DNA for the CDR3: TGTGCCAGCAGCAAACCGACAGGGAATCAGCCCCAGCATTTT. It is translated as CASSKPTGNQPQHF.